This paragraph covers one TCR beta chain sequence. Source study methods: A typical sample had roughly 87,000 TCRs, with roughly 23,224 to 690,600 overall. MiXCR was run by TCRdb on the RACE reads, yielding one entry per CDR3 protein. The V and J calls and clone size are TCRdb's, not the authors'. The sample shows about 190,000 distinct CDR3 sequences, about 22% of them seen only once. The sample belongs to a study of human T cells and chemical hapten exposure. Background on the study: 0.01% DPC was applied to the upper back in patch tests, which were read at 6 days.

Stated time point: patch test 3, about 24 weeks after DPC sensitization. This sample's treatment: therapeutic diphenylcyclopropenone sensitization with weekly scalp DPC. The V and J ends lost 0 bases and 6 bases respectively, with 12 bases between them. Germline CDR1 and CDR2: LGHNA and YNFKEQ. This CDR3 has 15 residues. This chain uses TRBV4-2 with TRBJ2-1; D uncertain. The material sequenced was whole blood, taken in connection with sensitization to the hapten diphenylcyclopropenone (DPC). The TCR sequence derives from a middle-aged woman with alopecia areata. Some clones in this sample may be carry-over from other donors' samples. In nucleotides, the CDR3 is TGTGCCAGCAGCCAAGATCAATCCATAGTCAATGAGCAGTTCTTC. It specifies CASSQDQSIVNEQFF.